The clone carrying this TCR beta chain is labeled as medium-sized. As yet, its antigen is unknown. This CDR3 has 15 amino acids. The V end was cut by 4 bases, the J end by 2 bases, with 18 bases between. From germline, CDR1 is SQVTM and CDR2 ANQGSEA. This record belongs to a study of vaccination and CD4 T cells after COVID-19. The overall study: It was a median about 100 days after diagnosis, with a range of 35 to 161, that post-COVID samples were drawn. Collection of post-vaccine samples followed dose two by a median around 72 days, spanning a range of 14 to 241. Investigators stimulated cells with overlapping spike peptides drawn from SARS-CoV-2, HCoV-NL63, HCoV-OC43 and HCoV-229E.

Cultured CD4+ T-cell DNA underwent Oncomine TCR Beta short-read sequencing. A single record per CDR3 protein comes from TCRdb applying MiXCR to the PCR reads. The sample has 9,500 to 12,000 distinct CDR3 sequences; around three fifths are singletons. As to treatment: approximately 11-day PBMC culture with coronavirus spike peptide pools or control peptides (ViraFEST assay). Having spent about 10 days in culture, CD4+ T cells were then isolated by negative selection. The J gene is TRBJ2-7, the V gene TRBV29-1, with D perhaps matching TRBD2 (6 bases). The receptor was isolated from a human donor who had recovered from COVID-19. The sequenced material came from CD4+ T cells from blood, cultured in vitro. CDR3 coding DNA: TGCAGCGTTGCCCCTTTGGTGACTAGGGCCTACGAGCAGTACTTC. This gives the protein CSVAPLVTRAYEQYF.